What follows describes a single T cell receptor beta chain. Its antigen remains unknown. The trim removed 5 bases at V and 2 bases at J, leaving 9 bases unmatched. Germline-derived CDR1 and CDR2 are SEHNR and FQNEAQ (reference sequence). CDR3 size: 15 residues. The source of the sample is a study of beta chain features in type 1 diabetes. Expressed TCRB transcripts got sequenced, as all isolated RNA was reverse transcribed. The data were produced by immunoSEQ multiplex PCR, yet TCRdb's version contains in-frame clones alone and is incomplete. The data contain 300,000 or so clones, around an eighth of them singletons. Overall study results and limits: Shorter templates may be favored by PCR, equally so in patients and controls. In all four CD4+ subsets, TCRB CDR3 length was significantly, moderately reduced in type 1 diabetes. Type 1 diabetes patients had fewer VDJ junction insertions and more deletions.

The clonotype comes from a man between 25 and 39 years old with type 1 diabetes. The V call is TRBV7-9, the J call TRBJ2-7; 7 bases are a match to TRBD2. The material sequenced was naive CD4+ T cells from blood. In DNA form, the CDR3 reads TGTGCCAGCAGCCCTCAGGTGGGAGGGACCTACGAGCAGTACTTC. Its protein product is CASSPQVGGTYEQYF.